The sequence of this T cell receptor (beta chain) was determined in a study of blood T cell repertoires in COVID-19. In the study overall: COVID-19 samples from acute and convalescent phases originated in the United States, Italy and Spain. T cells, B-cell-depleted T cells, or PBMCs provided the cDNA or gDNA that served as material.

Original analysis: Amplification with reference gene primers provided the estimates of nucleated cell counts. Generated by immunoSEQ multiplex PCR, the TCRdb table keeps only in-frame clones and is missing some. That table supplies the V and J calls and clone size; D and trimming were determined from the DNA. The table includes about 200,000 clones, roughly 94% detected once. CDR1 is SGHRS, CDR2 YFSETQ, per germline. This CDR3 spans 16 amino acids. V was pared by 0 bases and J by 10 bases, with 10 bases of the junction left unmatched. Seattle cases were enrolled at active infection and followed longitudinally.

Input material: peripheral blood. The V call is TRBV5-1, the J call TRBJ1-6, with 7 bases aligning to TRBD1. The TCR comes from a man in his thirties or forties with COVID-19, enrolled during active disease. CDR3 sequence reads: CASSLGGDSLGSPLHF. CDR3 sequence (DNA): TGCGCCAGCAGCTTGGGGGGGGACAGCCTGGGATCACCCCTCCACTTT. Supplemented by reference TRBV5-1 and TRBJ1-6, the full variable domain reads KAGVTQTPRYLIKTRGQQVTLSCSPISGHRSVSWYQQTPGQGLQFLFEYFSETQRNKGNFPGRFSGRQFSNSRSEMNVSTLELGDSALYLCASSLGGDSLGSPLHFGNGTRLTVT.